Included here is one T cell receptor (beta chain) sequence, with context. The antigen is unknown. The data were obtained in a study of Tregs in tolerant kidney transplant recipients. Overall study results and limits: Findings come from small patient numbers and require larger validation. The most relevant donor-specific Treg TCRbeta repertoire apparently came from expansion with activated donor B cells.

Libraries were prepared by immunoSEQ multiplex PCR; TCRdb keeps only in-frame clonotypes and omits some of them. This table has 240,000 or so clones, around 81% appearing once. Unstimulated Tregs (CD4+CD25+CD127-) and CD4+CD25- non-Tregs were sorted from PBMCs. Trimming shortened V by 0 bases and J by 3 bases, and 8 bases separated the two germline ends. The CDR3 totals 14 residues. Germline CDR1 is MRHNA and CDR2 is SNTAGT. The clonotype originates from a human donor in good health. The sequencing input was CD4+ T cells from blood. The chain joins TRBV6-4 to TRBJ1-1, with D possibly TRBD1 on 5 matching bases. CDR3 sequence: CASSDSWGDTEAFF. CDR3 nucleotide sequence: TGTGCCAGCAGTGACTCTTGGGGGGACACTGAAGCTTTCTTT.